This TCR beta chain was identified in a study of tumor and adjacent non-tumor tissue in lung cancer. For the study at large: Each sample yielded around 4 million productive TCRbeta reads on average.

This clonotype has just one count. At one end the junction does not follow the germline gene, possibly because of a read error. The library came from three nested PCR rounds adapted from ARM-PCR protocols. TCRdb called the multiplex PCR reads again in MiXCR, with one record for every CDR3 protein. This table holds roughly 120,000 distinct CDR3 sequences, roughly 84% found once. The germline V gene has CDR1 MGHRA and CDR2 YSYEKL. This CDR3 is 15 amino acids long. RNA was extracted from bulk tissue without any cell sorting. The sequencing sample was made of lung tumor tissue. This sequence originates from a man aged 70-80 years with non-small cell lung cancer. The chain is built from TRBV4-1 and TRBJ1-5, with 8 bases that match TRBD1. CDR3 sequence reads: CASSPRTGSNQPQHF. CDR3 nucleotides: TGCGCCAGCAGCCCCAGGACAGGGAGCAATCAGCCCCAACATTTT.